These 20 T cell receptor beta chains share one sample of origin, sequenced in a study of response to subunit inactivated influenza vaccine. TCRdb used MiXCR to reprocess the RT-PCR reads, holding one entry per CDR3 protein. The sample shows about 540,000 distinct CDR3 sequences, around a quarter of them seen only once. This same sample was also taken into another study, of T cells expressing NK-cell markers. From that second work: TCR beta cDNA was made by 5'RACE template switching with UMIs.

Sequencing used CD4+ T cells sorted from PBMCs, obtained 11 to 12 days after vaccination. These receptor sequences come from a man aged 45-65 years who received an inactivated influenza vaccine.

This clonotype was recorded a few times. This chain joins TRBV7-8 and TRBJ2-7; maybe TRBD1 (5 bases). CDR1 and CDR2 (germline): SGHVS, FQNEAQ. CDR3 length: 15 residues. Trimming stripped 2 bases from V and 6 bases from J, with 17 bases between. The CDR3 protein is CASSLSVRVRGEQYF. The CDR3 region has the DNA TGTGCCAGCAGCTTATCGGTCAGGGTCAGAGGCGAGCAGTACTTC.

This rearrangement joins TRBV5-5 to TRBJ1-6; D is undetermined. Germline values: CDR1 SGHKS, CDR2 YYEKEE (reference sequence). Trimming removed 0 bases at V and 7 bases at J, with 8 bases between. The CDR3 extends over 14 amino acids. CDR3 bases: TGTGCCAGCAGCTTGGCGTCGGCCAATTCACCCCTCCACTTT. Its translation is CASSLASANSPLHF.

The V gene is TRBV5-1, the J gene TRBJ1-1; 10 bases are a match to TRBD1. Trimming at V came to 2 bases and at J to 3 bases, leaving 1 base not matched to a gene. This CDR3 is built from 14 residues. Germline V gives CDR1 SGHRS, CDR2 YFSETQ. The CDR3 nucleotides read TGCGCCAGCAGCTTCGGACAGGGGGACACTGAAGCTTTCTTT. Translating gives CASSFGQGDTEAFF.

The chain combines TRBV2 with TRBJ2-3; D not certain. The V gene's germline CDR1 is SNHLY and CDR2 FYNNEI. V shed 7 bases and J shed 0 bases, with 14 bases lying between them. CDR3 size: 15 residues. CDR3 loop: CASKPFAASTDTQYF. Written as DNA, the CDR3 is TGTGCCAGCAAGCCTTTCGCGGCTAGCACAGATACGCAGTATTTT. Using reference TRBV2 and TRBJ2-3 for the parts outside the CDR3, the full variable domain is EPEVTQTPSHQVTQMGQEVILRCVPISNHLYFYWYRQILGQKVEFLVSFYNNEISEKSEIFDDQFSVERPDGSNFTLKIRSTKLEDSAMYFCASKPFAASTDTQYFGPGTRLTVL.

The rearrangement links TRBV6-5 to TRBJ1-4, with TRBD1 matching over 9 bases. Germline V lookup: CDR1 MNHEY, CDR2 SVGAGI. V lost 6 bases, J lost 7 bases, and 12 bases stayed unmatched. This CDR3 comprises 16 residues. CDR3 coding DNA: TGTGCCAGCAGAACTCGTTGGGACAGGGTTCGTGAAAAACTGTTTTTT. Its protein product is CASRTRWDRVREKLFF.

The chain has TRBV2 and TRBJ2-3; a weak D match, TRBD2 (6 bases). The CDR3 sequence is 14 residues long. Germline assignment: CDR1 SNHLY and CDR2 FYNNEI. The ends were cut back, 5 bases at V and 2 bases at J, with 11 bases in the middle. The CDR3 here is CASSPGLHTDTQYF. The CDR3 coding sequence is TGTGCCAGCAGTCCGGGACTCCACACAGATACGCAGTATTTT.

Only a few counts were recorded for this clonotype. The chain has TRBV20-1 and TRBJ2-2; 11 bases map to TRBD2. J gave up 1 base and V 3 bases, and 1 base lay outside the gene matches. CDR1 and CDR2 from the germline V gene are DFQATT and SNEGSKA (reference sequence). The CDR3 consists of 15 residues. Here the CDR3 reads CSARTSGMNTGELFF. The CDR3 DNA is TGCAGTGCTAGGACTAGCGGGATGAACACCGGGGAGCTGTTTTTT.

The rearrangement links TRBV3-1 to TRBJ2-7; 12 bases map to TRBD2. From germline, CDR1 is LGHDT and CDR2 YNNKEL (reference sequence). V gave up 4 bases and J gave up 3 bases; unmatched junction bases: 4. The CDR3 is made up of 15 amino acids. The CDR3 reads CASSPMTSGSYEQYF. The CDR3 DNA reads as TGTGCCAGCAGCCCCATGACTAGCGGGAGCTACGAGCAGTACTTC.

This clonotype came up a few times. The chain joins TRBV20-1 to TRBJ2-7; TRBD2 is a possible D gene (5 bases). Per germline, CDR1 DFQATT and CDR2 SNEGSKA (reference sequence). There are 12 residues in the CDR3. Trimming cost V 6 bases and J 6 bases, with 15 bases left between them. The CDR3 loop is CSALGSSREQYF. The CDR3 DNA sequence: TGCAGTGCCCTCGGGTCTAGCCGCGAGCAGTACTTC.

In its sample, this clonotype was seen a few times. The chain joins TRBV29-1 to TRBJ2-5; no clear D gene. Germline CDR1 and CDR2: SQVTM and ANQGSEA. The germline V and J ends were trimmed by 2 bases and 5 bases, with 9 bases remaining between them. The CDR3 contains 12 residues. CDR3 region: CSVENGVETQYF. CDR3 DNA: TGCAGCGTTGAAAATGGGGTGGAGACCCAGTACTTC.

The chain carries TRBV15 and TRBJ2-5; tentative D call: TRBD2 (6 bases). CDR1 is LNHNV and CDR2 is YYDKDF in the germline V gene (reference sequence). V shed 0 bases and J shed 5 bases, with 13 bases lying between them. The CDR3 extends over 15 amino acids. CDR3 loop: CATSRERLELETQYF. CDR3 bases: TGTGCCACCAGCAGAGAACGACTAGAGCTCGAGACCCAGTACTTC.

V usage is TRBV28 and J usage is TRBJ1-1; no reliable D call. V was shortened by 1 base and J by 0 bases, with 6 bases between the two germline ends. The CDR3 contains 14 residues. Germline CDR1 MDHEN, CDR2 SYDVKM. DNA of the CDR3: TGTGCCAGCAGTTTATTGGCGGTGAACACTGAAGCTTTCTTT. It specifies CASSLLAVNTEAFF.

In the case of this clonotype: In this CDR3 the conserved last residue, phenylalanine or tryptophan, is missing, so a read error is likely. The chain links TRBV6-1 to TRBJ2-3, with TRBD2 matching 9 bases. There are 15 residues in the CDR3. CDR1 and CDR2 from the germline V gene are MNHNS and SASEGT. V gave up 5 bases and J gave up 1 base; unmatched junction bases: 4. CDR3 protein: CASSTGLARTDTQYL. DNA of the CDR3: TGTGCCAGCAGTACGGGACTAGCCCGCACAGATACGCAGTATTTA.

The chain carries TRBV7-2 and TRBJ2-2, with TRBD1 matching over 11 bases. After removal of 0 bases from V and 5 bases from J, the junction contained 5 bases not matched to a gene. The CDR3 length is 17 residues. Germline-derived CDR1 and CDR2 are SGHTA and FQGNSA. The CDR3 nucleotides read TGTGCCAGCAGCTTAGCGCTAGGGACAGGGGGGACCGGGGAGCTGTTTTTT. The encoded protein is CASSLALGTGGTGELFF.

This chain joins TRBV20-1 and TRBJ1-2; D is perhaps TRBD1 (6 bases). The CDR3 runs to 13 residues. The ends were cut back, 2 bases at V and 8 bases at J, with 15 bases in the middle. Germline V gives CDR1 DFQATT, CDR2 SNEGSKA (reference sequence). In DNA, the CDR3 is TGCAGTGCTAGACGAACAGGGCGAGAAGGCTACACCTTC. It codes for CSARRTGREGYTF.

V gene TRBV6-2 or TRBV6-3 combines with J gene TRBJ2-3, with 14 bases aligning to TRBD2. V lost 7 bases and J lost 3; bases outside the gene matches: 3. CDR1 and CDR2 from the germline V gene are MNHEY and SVGEGT. This CDR3 comprises 15 residues. For the CDR3, the DNA is TGTGCCAGCACGACTAGCGGGAGGGAAACAGATACGCAGTATTTT. As protein: CASTTSGRETDTQYF.

The chain couples TRBV5-1 to TRBJ2-5; 9 bases fit TRBD2. The CDR3 is 14 amino acids. CDR1 is SGHRS, CDR2 YFSETQ, per germline. V shed 4 bases and J 5 bases; nucleotides not matched to a gene: 6. CDR3 amino acids: CASSRASGAETQYF. The CDR3 DNA sequence: TGCGCCAGCAGCAGGGCTAGCGGGGCGGAGACCCAGTACTTC.

The rearrangement uses TRBV3-1 and TRBJ2-1; 8 bases map to TRBD1. This CDR3 is built from 17 residues. The V gene's germline CDR1 is LGHDT and CDR2 YNNKEL (reference sequence). V was pared by 4 bases and J by 1 base, with 9 bases of the junction left unmatched. The CDR3: CASSPTPRTGSYNEQFF. CDR3 nucleotides: TGTGCCAGCAGCCCTACCCCTCGGACAGGGTCCTACAATGAGCAGTTCTTC.

The chain is built from TRBV5-1 and TRBJ1-4; D gene uncertain. CDR1 and CDR2 from the germline V gene are SGHRS and YFSETQ. The V end was cut by 0 bases, the J end by 0 bases, with 3 bases between. The CDR3 is 14 residues long. For the CDR3, the DNA is TGCGCCAGCAGCTTGGATACAACTAATGAAAAACTGTTTTTT. Its protein product is CASSLDTTNEKLFF.

The CDR3 nucleotides read TGTGCCAGCAGAGAGGCTATGAACACTGAAGCTTTCTTT. Residues: CASREAMNTEAFF. The chain couples TRBV3-1 to TRBJ1-1; no clear D. Looked up from germline, CDR1 is LGHDT and CDR2 is YNNKEL (reference sequence). This CDR3 contains 13 residues. Trimming removed 6 bases from V and 0 bases from J, with 8 bases in between.